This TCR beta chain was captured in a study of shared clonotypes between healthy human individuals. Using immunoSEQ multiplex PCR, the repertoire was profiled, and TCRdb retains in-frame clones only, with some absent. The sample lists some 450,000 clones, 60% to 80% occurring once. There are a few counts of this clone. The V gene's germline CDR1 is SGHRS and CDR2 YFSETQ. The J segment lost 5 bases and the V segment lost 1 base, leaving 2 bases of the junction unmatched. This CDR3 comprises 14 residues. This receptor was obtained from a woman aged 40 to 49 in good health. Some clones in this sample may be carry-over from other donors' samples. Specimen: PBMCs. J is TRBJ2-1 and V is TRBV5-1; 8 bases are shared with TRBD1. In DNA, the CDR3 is TGCGCCAGCAGCTTGCAGGGGGCGGACAATGAGCAGTTCTTC. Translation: CASSLQGADNEQFF. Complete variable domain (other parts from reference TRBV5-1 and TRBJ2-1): KAGVTQTPRYLIKTRGQQVTLSCSPISGHRSVSWYQQTPGQGLQFLFEYFSETQRNKGNFPGRFSGRQFSNSRSEMNVSTLELGDSALYLCASSLQGADNEQFFGPGTRLTVL.